The subject of this entry is one T cell receptor (beta chain). Its antigen is unidentified. Unique molecular identifiers (one per individual cDNA molecule) were attached. Each CDR3 protein is one row after TCRdb ran MiXCR on the 5' RACE reads. Of approximately 45,000 distinct CDR3 sequences listed, approximately 6.9% are singletons. V was pared by 4 bases and J by 0 bases, with 4 bases of the junction left unmatched. This CDR3 comprises 16 residues. The germline CDR1 and CDR2 sequences are LNHDA and SQIVND (reference sequence). The sample is drawn from a study of early T cells in non-severe SARS-CoV-2 infection. Across the study: With bulk RNA from unsorted whole blood as input, sequencing yielded unpaired chains.

Study-level findings and limits: Lookups in VDJdb leaned toward anti-spike CD8 responses and missed private and CD4 specificities.

The genes are TRBV19 and TRBJ2-3; 10 bases map to TRBD2. The source of this sequence is an adult who was a healthcare worker with PCR-confirmed SARS-CoV-2 infection or an uninfected control (not recorded which). Sequences were obtained from whole blood. The CDR3 nucleotides are TGTGCCAGTAGTACCCGACTAGCGGGTAGCACAGATACGCAGTATTTT. As protein: CASSTRLAGSTDTQYF. The full variable domain, its missing parts supplied by reference TRBV19 and TRBJ2-3, is DGGITQSPKYLFRKEGQNVTLSCEQNLNHDAMYWYRQDPGQGLRLIYYSQIVNDFQKGDIAEGYSVSREKKESFPLTVTSAQKNPTAFYLCASSTRLAGSTDTQYFGPGTRLTVL.